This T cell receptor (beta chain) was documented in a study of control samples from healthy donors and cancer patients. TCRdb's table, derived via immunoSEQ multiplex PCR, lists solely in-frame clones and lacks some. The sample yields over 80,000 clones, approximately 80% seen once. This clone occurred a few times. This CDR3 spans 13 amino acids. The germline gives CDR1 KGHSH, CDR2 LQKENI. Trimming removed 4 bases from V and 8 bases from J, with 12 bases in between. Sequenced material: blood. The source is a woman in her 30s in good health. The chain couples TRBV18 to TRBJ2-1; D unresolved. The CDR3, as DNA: TGTGCCAGCTCACTCCCGGCTGGGGATGAGCAGTTCTTC. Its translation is CASSLPAGDEQFF.